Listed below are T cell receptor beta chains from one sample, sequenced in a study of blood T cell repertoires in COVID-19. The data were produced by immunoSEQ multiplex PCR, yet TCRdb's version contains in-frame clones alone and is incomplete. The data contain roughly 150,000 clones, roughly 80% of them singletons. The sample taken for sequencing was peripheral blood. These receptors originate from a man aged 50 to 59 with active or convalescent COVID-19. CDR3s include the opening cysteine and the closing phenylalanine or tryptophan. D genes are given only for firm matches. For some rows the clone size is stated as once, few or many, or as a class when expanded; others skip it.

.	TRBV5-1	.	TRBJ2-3	CASSLESTADTQYF	TGCGCCAGCAGCTTGGAGTCTACCGCAGATACGCAGTATTTT
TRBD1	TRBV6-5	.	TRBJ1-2	CASSLTGTYGYTF	TGTGCCAGCAGTTTGACAGGGACCTATGGCTACACCTTC
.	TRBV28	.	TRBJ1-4	CASSLMSTTNEKLFF	TGTGCCAGCAGTTTAATGAGCACAACTAATGAAAAACTGTTTTTT
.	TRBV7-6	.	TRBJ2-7	CASSLAIQKSSYEQYF	TGTGCCAGCAGCTTAGCGATCCAAAAGAGCTCCTACGAGCAGTACTTC
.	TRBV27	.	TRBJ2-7	CASSFGGLYPLGYEQYF	TGTGCCAGCAGTTTCGGAGGGCTATACCCCTTAGGGTACGAGCAGTACTTC
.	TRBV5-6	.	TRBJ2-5	CASSLVGGETQYF	TGTGCCAGCAGCTTGGTCGGGGGTGAGACCCAGTACTTC
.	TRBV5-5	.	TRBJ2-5	CASSLGAGRSWETQYF	TGTGCCAGCAGCTTGGGGGCAGGGCGGTCGTGGGAGACCCAGTACTTC
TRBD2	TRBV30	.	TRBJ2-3	CAWSPRTSGRTDTQYF	TGTGCCTGGAGTCCAAGGACTAGCGGTCGCACAGATACGCAGTATTTT
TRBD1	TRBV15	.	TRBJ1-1	CATSRDRTGAF	TGTGCCACCAGCAGAGACCGGACAGGTGCCTTT
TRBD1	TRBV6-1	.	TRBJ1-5	CASSEARTGGLNQPQHF	TGTGCCAGCAGTGAGGCGAGGACAGGGGGCTTGAATCAGCCCCAGCATTTT
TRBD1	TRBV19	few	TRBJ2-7	CASSTRQGGYEQYF	TGTGCCAGTAGTACCCGACAGGGTGGGTACGAGCAGTACTTC
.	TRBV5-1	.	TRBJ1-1	CASSPALGGTEAFF	TGCGCCAGCAGCCCCGCCCTTGGAGGCACTGAAGCTTTCTTT
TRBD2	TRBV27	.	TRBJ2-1	CATKLAGSPGDEQFF	TGTGCCACCAAACTAGCGGGGAGTCCTGGAGATGAGCAGTTCTTC
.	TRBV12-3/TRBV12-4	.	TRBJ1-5	CASNPTGNQPQHF	TGTGCCAGCAACCCGACAGGCAATCAGCCCCAGCATTTT
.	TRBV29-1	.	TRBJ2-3	CSVLYNRDTQYF	TGCAGCGTCCTCTATAACAGAGATACGCAGTATTTT
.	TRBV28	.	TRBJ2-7	CASRGSYEQYF	TGTGCCAGCAGGGGCAGCTACGAGCAGTACTTC
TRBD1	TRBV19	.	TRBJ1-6	CASSIEGAVDSPLHF	TGTGCCAGTAGTATTGAGGGGGCAGTTGATTCACCCCTCCACTTT
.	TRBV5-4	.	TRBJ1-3	CASSGRGERGGNTIYF	TGTGCCAGCAGCGGCCGGGGGGAAAGGGGAGGAAACACCATATATTTT
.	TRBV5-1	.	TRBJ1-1	CASSLAGPMGLNTEAFF	TGCGCCAGCAGCTTGGCCGGACCCATGGGGCTGAACACTGAAGCTTTCTTT
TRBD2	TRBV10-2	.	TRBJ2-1	CASLAVTYNEQFF	TGCGCCAGCCTAGCGGTTACCTACAATGAGCAGTTCTTC
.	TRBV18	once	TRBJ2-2	CASSPRTGYLTPNTGELFF	TGTGCCAGCTCACCACGCACCGGGTATTTGACCCCGAACACCGGGGAGCTGTTTTTT
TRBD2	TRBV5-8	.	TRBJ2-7	CASGEGRNYEQYF	TGTGCCAGCGGGGAGGGACGGAACTACGAGCAGTACTTC
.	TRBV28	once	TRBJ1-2	CASSFGLGGYGYTF	TGTGCCAGCAGTTTTGGACTGGGAGGCTATGGCTACACCTTC
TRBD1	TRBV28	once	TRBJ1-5	CASSSPQRQGINQPQHF	TGTGCCAGCAGTTCTCCCCAGCGACAGGGGATCAATCAGCCCCAGCATTTT
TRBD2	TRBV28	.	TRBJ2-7	CASSLGTTGYEQYF	TGTGCCAGCAGTTTAGGGACTACTGGCTACGAGCAGTACTTC
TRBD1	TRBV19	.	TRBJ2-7	CASSIVGTGHYEQYF	TGTGCCAGTAGTATAGTAGGGACAGGGCACTACGAGCAGTACTTC
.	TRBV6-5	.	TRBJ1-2	CASRQRYGYTF	TGTGCCAGCAGGCAGCGCTATGGCTACACCTTC
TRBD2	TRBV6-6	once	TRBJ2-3	CASIAGGEDTQYF	TGTGCCAGCATCGCCGGGGGGGAAGATACGCAGTATTTT
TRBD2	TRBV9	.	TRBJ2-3	CASSAGTSGGTDTQYF	TGTGCCAGCAGCGCCGGGACTAGCGGAGGGACAGATACGCAGTATTTT
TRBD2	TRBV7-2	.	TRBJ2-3	CASSLGLAGGTDTQYF	TGTGCCAGCAGCTTAGGACTAGCGGGAGGTACAGATACGCAGTATTTT
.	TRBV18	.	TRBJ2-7	CASSNESGEQYF	TGTGCCAGCTCAAACGAGTCAGGCGAGCAGTACTTC
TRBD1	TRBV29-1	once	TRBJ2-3	CSVARPQGSTDTQYF	TGCAGCGTCGCACGCCCACAGGGGAGCACAGATACGCAGTATTTT
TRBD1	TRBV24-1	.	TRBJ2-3	CATSDPGQGAIDTQYF	TGTGCCACCAGTGACCCAGGACAGGGGGCGATAGATACGCAGTATTTT
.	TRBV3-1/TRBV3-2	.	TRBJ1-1	CASSPQVWVQENTEAFF	TGTGCCAGCAGCCCACAGGTCTGGGTACAGGAGAACACTGAAGCTTTCTTT
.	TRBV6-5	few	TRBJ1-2	CASSFRRGEGYTF	TGTGCCAGCAGTTTTCGCAGGGGAGAAGGCTACACCTTC
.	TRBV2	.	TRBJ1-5	CASSERGGFNQPQHF	TGTGCCAGCAGTGAAAGGGGGGGATTCAATCAGCCCCAGCATTTT
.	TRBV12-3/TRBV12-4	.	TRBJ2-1	CASSLARLNEQFF	TGTGCCAGCAGTTTAGCTAGATTGAATGAGCAGTTCTTC
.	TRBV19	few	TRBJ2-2	CASSIRGTNTGELFF	TGTGCCAGTAGTATCAGGGGGACTAACACCGGGGAGCTGTTTTTT
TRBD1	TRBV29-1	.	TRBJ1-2	CSVEWTGSFYGYTF	TGCAGCGTTGAGTGGACAGGGAGTTTTTATGGCTACACCTTC
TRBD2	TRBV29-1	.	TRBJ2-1	CSVSLGTSGAYNEQFF	TGCAGCGTCTCCCTTGGGACTAGCGGGGCCTACAATGAGCAGTTCTTC
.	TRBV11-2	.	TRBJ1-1	CASSPYPEMNTEAFF	TGTGCCAGCAGCCCGTATCCGGAGATGAACACTGAAGCTTTCTTT
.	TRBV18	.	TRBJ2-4	CASSPRQGGAKNIQYF	TGTGCCAGCTCACCGAGACAGGGAGGCGCCAAAAACATTCAGTACTTC
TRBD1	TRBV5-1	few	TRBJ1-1	CASSLARDRVHEAFF	TGCGCCAGCAGCTTGGCCCGGGACAGGGTCCATGAAGCTTTCTTT
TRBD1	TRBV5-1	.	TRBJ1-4	CASSPLTGLNEKLFF	TGCGCCAGCAGCCCGTTGACAGGGCTGAATGAAAAACTGTTTTTT
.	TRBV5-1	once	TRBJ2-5	CASSLVSGFGETQYF	TGCGCCAGCAGCTTGGTATCAGGGTTTGGGGAGACCCAGTACTTC
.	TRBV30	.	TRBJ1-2	CAIGANYGYTF	TGTGCGATAGGGGCTAACTATGGCTACACCTTC
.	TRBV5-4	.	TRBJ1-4	CASSVRGTNEKLFF	TGTGCCAGCAGCGTACGAGGAACTAATGAAAAACTGTTTTTT
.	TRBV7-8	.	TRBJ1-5	CASSLARQSSQPQHF	TGTGCCAGCAGCTTAGCGCGGCAGTCTAGCCAGCCCCAGCATTTT
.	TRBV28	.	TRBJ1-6	CASRRGGDSPLHF	TGTGCCAGCAGAAGGGGAGGTGATTCACCCCTCCACTTT
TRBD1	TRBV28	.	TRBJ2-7	CASSRVDRGLYEQYF	TGTGCCAGCAGTCGGGTGGACAGGGGGCTATACGAGCAGTACTTC
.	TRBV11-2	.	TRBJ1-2	CASSLRGFNGYTF	TGTGCCAGCAGCTTAAGAGGATTCAATGGCTACACCTTC
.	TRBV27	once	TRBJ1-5	CASSQVYSNQPQHF	TGTGCCAGCAGTCAGGTGTATAGCAATCAGCCCCAGCATTTT
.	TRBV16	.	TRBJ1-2	CASSQSGRRLSYGYTF	TGTGCCAGCAGCCAATCTGGTCGCAGACTGTCTTATGGCTACACCTTC
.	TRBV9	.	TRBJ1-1	CASSVAGPTEAFF	TGTGCCAGCAGCGTAGCAGGCCCCACTGAAGCTTTCTTT
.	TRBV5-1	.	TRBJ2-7	CASSLEAGSFREQYF	TGCGCCAGCAGCTTGGAGGCCGGGTCCTTTAGGGAGCAGTACTTC
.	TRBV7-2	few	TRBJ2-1	CASSLASMTYNEQFF	TGTGCCAGCAGCTTAGCATCTATGACCTACAATGAGCAGTTCTTC
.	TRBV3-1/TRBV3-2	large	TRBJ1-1	CASSPSTDTEAFF	TGTGCCAGCAGCCCATCAACGGACACTGAAGCTTTCTTT
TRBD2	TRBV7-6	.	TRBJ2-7	CASSLVGTSAYEQYF	TGTGCCAGCAGCTTAGTCGGGACTAGCGCCTACGAGCAGTACTTC
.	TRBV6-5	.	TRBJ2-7	CASSPRGAPYEQYF	TGTGCCAGCAGTCCAAGGGGTGCCCCCTACGAGCAGTACTTC
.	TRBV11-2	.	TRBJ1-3	CASSLGVMGGNTIYF	TGTGCCAGCAGCTTAGGGGTCATGGGCGGAAACACCATATATTTT